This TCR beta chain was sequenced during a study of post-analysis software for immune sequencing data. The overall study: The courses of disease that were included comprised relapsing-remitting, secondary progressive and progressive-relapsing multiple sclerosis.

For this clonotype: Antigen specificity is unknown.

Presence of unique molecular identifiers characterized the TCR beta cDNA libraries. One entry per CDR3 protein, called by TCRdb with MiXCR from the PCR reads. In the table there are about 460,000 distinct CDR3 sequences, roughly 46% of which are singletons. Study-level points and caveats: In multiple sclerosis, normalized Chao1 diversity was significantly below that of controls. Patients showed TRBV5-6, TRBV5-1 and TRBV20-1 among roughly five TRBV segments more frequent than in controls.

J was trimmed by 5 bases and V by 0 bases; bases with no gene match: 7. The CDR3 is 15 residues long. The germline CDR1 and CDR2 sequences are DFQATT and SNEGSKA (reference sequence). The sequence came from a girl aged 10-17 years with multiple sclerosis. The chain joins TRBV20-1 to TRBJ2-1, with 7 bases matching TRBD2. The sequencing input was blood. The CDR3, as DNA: TGCAGTGCTAGAGATGGCCGAGCGGGGCACAATGAGCAGTTCTTC. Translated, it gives CSARDGRAGHNEQFF.